This T cell receptor (beta chain) was sequenced during a study of spatial heterogeneity in lung cancer. General study points: Higher tumor mutation counts went along with higher counts of expanded intratumoral alpha and beta TCRs. As ubiquitous and regional nonsynonymous mutations varied, counts of ubiquitous and regional expanded TCRs tracked them, respectively.

Time point meaning: sample taken at primary tumor resection. This clonotype has a count of ten or more. The antigen remains undetermined. TCRdb redid the calling of the 5' RACE reads with MiXCR, one entry per CDR3 protein. Of about 25,000 distinct CDR3 sequences in the sample, roughly 10% were seen once. The starting material was lung tumor tissue, obtained at surgery. The receptor was derived from a male donor with early-stage non-small cell lung cancer.

The chain's CDR3 is CASSLDGQGTIYF. The CDR3 DNA reads TGTGCCAGCAGCTTAGACGGCCAGGGAACCATATATTTT. This chain connects TRBV7-2 to TRBJ1-3; perhaps TRBD1 as D (5 bases). The CDR3 contains 13 residues. Germline CDR1 is SGHTA and CDR2 is FQGNSA. Trimming stripped 1 base from V and 10 bases from J, with 11 bases between.